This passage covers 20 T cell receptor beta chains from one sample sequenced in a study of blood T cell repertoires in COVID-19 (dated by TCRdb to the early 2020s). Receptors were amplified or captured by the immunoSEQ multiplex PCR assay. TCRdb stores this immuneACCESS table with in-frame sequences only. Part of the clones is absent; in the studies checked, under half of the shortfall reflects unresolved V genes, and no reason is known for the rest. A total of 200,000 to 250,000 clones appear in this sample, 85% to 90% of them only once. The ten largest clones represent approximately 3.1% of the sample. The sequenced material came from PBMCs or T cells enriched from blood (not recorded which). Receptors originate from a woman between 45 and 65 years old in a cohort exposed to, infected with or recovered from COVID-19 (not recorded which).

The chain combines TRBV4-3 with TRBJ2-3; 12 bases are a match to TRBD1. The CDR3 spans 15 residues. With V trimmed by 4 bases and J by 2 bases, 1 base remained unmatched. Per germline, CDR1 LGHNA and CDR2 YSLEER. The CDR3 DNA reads TGCGCCAGCAGCCGGGGACAGGGGGCCACAGATACGCAGTATTTT. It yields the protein CASSRGQGATDTQYF.

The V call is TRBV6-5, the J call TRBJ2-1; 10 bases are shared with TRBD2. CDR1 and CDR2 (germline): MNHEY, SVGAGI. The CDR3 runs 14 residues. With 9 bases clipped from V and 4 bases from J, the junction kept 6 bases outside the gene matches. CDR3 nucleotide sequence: TGTGCCAGTGGACCGGGACTAGCGTACAATGAGCAGTTCTTC. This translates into CASGPGLAYNEQFF.

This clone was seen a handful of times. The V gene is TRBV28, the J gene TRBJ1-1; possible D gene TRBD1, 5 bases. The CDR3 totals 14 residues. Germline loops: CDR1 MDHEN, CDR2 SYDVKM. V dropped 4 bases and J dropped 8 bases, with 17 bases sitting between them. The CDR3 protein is CASSYQGTGPEAFF. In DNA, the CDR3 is TGTGCCAGCAGTTATCAGGGAACTGGTCCGGAAGCTTTCTTT. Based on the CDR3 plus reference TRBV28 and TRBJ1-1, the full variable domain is DVKVTQSSRYLVKRTGEKVFLECVQDMDHENMFWYRQDPGLGLRLIYFSYDVKMKEKGDIPEGYSVSREKKERFSLILESASTNQTSMYLCASSYQGTGPEAFFGQGTRLTVV.

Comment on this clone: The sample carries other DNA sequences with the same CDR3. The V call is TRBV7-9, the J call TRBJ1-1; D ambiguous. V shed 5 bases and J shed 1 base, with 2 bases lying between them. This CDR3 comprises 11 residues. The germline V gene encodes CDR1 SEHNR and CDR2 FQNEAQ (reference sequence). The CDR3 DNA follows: TGTGCCAGCAGCCGGAACACTGAAGCTTTCTTT. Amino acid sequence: CASSRNTEAFF.

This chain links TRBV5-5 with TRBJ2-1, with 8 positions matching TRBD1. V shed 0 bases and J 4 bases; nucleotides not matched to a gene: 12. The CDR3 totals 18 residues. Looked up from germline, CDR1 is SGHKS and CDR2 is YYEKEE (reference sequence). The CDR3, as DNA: TGTGCCAGCAGCTTGGCCCTAGCAGGGGGCTCCAATTACAATGAGCAGTTCTTC. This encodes CASSLALAGGSNYNEQFF.

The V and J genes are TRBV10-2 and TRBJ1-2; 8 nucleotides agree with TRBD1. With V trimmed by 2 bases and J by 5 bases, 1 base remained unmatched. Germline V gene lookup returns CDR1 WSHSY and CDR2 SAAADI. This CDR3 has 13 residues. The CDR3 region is CASSEGQGYGYTF. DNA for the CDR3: TGCGCCAGCAGTGAGGGACAGGGATATGGCTACACCTTC.

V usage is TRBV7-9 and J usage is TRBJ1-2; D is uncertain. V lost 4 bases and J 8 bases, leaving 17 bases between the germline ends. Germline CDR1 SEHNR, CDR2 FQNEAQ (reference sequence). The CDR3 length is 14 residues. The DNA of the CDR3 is TGTGCCAGCAGCTCCGGTAGAGGGTTTGGCGGCTACACCTTC. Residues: CASSSGRGFGGYTF.

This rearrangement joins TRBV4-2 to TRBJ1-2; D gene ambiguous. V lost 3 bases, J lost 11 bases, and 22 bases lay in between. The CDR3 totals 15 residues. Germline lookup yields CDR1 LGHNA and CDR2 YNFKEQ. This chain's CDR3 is CASSQAGEDLWRYTF. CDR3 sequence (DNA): TGTGCCAGCAGCCAGGCCGGAGAAGATTTATGGCGGTACACCTTC.

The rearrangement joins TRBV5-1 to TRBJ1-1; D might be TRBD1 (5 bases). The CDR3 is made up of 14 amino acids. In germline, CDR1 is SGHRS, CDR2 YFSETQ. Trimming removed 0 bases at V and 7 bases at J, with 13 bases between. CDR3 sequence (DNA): TGCGCCAGCAGCTTGGGGGCAGGGTCTATTGAAGCTTTCTTT. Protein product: CASSLGAGSIEAFF.

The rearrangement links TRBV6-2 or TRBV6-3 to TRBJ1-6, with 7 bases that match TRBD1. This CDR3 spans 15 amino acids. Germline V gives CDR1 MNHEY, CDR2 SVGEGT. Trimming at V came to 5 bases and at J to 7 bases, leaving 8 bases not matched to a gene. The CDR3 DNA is TGTGCCAGCAGTCTCGGCGGGACAGTAAATTCACCCCTCCACTTT. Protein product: CASSLGGTVNSPLHF.

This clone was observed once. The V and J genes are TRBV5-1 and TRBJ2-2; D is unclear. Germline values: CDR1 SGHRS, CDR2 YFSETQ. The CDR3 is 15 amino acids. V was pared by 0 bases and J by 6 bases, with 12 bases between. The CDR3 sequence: CASSLDTPEAGELFF. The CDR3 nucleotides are TGCGCCAGCAGCTTGGACACTCCCGAGGCCGGGGAGCTGTTTTTT.

This CDR3 reads CASGLRGPYEQYF. CDR3 bases: TGTGCTAGTGGTTTGAGGGGCCCCTACGAGCAGTACTTC. V gene TRBV12-5 combines with J gene TRBJ2-7; a weak D match, TRBD1 (5 bases). Trimming took off 2 bases at V and 2 bases at J, with 7 bases between the two ends. Germline V lookup: CDR1 LGHNT, CDR2 FRNRAP. This CDR3 comprises 13 residues.

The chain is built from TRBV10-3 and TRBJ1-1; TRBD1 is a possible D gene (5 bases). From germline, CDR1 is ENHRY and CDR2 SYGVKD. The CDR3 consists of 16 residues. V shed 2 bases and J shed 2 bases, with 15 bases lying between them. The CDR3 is CAISEPWRTGNTEAFF. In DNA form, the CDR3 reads TGTGCCATCAGTGAGCCTTGGAGAACAGGAAACACTGAAGCTTTCTTT.

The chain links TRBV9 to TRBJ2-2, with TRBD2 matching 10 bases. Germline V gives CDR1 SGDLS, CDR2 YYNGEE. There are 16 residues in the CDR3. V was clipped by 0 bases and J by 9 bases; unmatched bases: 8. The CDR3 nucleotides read TGTGCCAGCAGCGTAGCGGTTAGCGGGGGGACTCGGGAGCTGTTTTTT. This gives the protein CASSVAVSGGTRELFF. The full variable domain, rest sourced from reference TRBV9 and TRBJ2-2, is DSGVTQTPKHLITATGQRVTLRCSPRSGDLSVYWYQQSLDQGLQFLIQYYNGEERAKGNILERFSAQQFPDLHSELNLSSLELGDSALYFCASSVAVSGGTRELFFGEGSRLTVL.

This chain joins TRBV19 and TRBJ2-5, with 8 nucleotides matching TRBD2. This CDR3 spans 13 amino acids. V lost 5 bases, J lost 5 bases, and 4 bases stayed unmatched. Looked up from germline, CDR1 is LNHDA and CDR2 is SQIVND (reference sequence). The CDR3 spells CASSDSGAETQYF. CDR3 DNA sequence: TGTGCCAGTAGTGATAGCGGGGCCGAGACCCAGTACTTC.

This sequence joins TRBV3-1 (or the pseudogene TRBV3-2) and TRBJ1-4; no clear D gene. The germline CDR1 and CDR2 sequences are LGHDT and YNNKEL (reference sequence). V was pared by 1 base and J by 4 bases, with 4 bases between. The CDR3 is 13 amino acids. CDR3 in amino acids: CASSQGYNEKLFF. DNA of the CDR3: TGTGCCAGCAGCCAAGGTTATAATGAAAAACTGTTTTTT.

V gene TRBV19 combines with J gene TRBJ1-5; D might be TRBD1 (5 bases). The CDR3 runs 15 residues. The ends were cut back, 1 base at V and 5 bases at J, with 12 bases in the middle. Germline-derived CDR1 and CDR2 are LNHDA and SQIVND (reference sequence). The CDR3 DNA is TGTGCCAGTAGTATAGCCGTCGGGGGTCATCAGCCCCAGCATTTT. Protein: CASSIAVGGHQPQHF.

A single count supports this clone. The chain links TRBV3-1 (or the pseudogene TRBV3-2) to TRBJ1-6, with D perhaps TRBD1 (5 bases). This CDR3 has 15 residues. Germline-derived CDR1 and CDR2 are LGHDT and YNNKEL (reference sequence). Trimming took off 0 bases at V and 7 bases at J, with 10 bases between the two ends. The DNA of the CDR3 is TGTGCCAGCAGCCAAGATCTCCGGGGGAATTCACCCCTCCACTTT. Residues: CASSQDLRGNSPLHF.

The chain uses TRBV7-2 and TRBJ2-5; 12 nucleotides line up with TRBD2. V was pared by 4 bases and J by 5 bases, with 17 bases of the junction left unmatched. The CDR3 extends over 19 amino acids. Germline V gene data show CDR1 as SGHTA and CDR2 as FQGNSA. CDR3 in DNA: TGTGCCAGCAGCTACAATGGCCGACTAGCGGGGGCGCCCGGTGAGACCCAGTACTTC. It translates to CASSYNGRLAGAPGETQYF.

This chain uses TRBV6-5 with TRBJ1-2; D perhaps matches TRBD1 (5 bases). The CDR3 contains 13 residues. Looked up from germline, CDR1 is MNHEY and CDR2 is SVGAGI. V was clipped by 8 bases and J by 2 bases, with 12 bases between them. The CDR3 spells CASVLRGNYGYTF. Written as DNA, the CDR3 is TGTGCCAGCGTCTTACGGGGGAACTATGGCTACACCTTC.